These T cell receptor beta chains were read from a single sample in a study of shared clonotypes between healthy human individuals. Assay: immunoSEQ multiplex PCR; the TCRdb copy retains only in-frame clones and omits some. The sample shows about 2.1 million clones, over 85% of them seen only once. Source material: naive CD8+ T cells from PBMCs. All receptors come from a man between 18 and 35 years old in good health. Some clones in this sample may be carry-over from other donors' samples. Each CDR3 is given with its conserved first and last residue. The order of the fields is V gene, clone size, D gene, J gene, CDR3 protein, CDR3 DNA. D genes are given only for firm matches. Size is omitted from some rows. Given values are once, few, many or a class for expanded clones.

TRBV11-2	.	.	TRBJ1-2	CASSYSLSRDYTF	TGTGCCAGCAGCTACAGTCTAAGTAGAGACTACACCTTC
TRBV5-1	once	TRBD2	TRBJ2-7	CASSGRTSYEQYF	TGCGCCAGCAGCGGTCGGACTAGTTACGAGCAGTACTTC
TRBV9	.	.	TRBJ2-3	CASSVGGLAPTDTQYF	TGTGCCAGCAGCGTAGGTGGGCTAGCTCCCACAGATACGCAGTATTTT
TRBV6-5	.	TRBD1	TRBJ2-7	CASSDPGQRYEQYF	TGTGCCAGCAGTGACCCGGGACAGCGCTACGAGCAGTACTTC
TRBV30	.	.	TRBJ2-1	CASIGPPGGAQFF	TGTGCCTCGATAGGCCCGCCTGGCGGCGCGCAGTTCTTC
TRBV28	.	TRBD2	TRBJ2-1	CASSLMRAGGVNEQFF	TGTGCCAGCAGTTTAATGCGAGCGGGAGGTGTTAATGAGCAGTTCTTC
TRBV18	once	.	TRBJ2-7	CASSPPSSKSSYEQYF	TGTGCCAGCTCACCACCATCTAGCAAAAGCTCCTACGAGCAGTACTTC
TRBV6-5	.	.	TRBJ1-1	CASSYSIGRMNTEAFF	TGTGCCAGCAGTTACTCGATTGGGCGGATGAACACTGAAGCTTTCTTT
TRBV7-9	.	.	TRBJ2-7	CASSLVPYEQYF	TGTGCCAGCAGCTTAGTGCCGTACGAGCAGTACTTC
TRBV7-8	.	.	TRBJ1-2	CASSSGLSLYGYTF	TGTGCCAGCAGCTCGGGCCTTTCGCTCTATGGCTACACCTTC
TRBV11-2	.	TRBD1	TRBJ2-5	CASSLTPHLGDSKKETQYF	TGTGCCAGCAGCTTAACCCCCCATCTCGGGGACAGTAAAAAAGAGACCCAGTACTTC
TRBV27	.	TRBD1	TRBJ1-2	CASTVGTGGHGYTF	TGTGCCAGCACCGTTGGGACAGGGGGCCATGGCTACACCTTC
TRBV13	.	.	TRBJ2-1	CASSLAPRNQRVQGEQFF	TGTGCCAGCAGCTTAGCCCCTAGGAACCAGCGGGTGCAAGGTGAGCAGTTCTTC
TRBV5-4	.	.	TRBJ1-1	CASSEPWGNTEAFF	TGTGCCAGCAGCGAACCATGGGGGAACACTGAAGCTTTCTTT
TRBV7-9	.	.	TRBJ1-2	CASSPPRTSRYPYGYTF	TGTGCCAGCAGCCCACCCCGTACGTCCAGGTATCCCTATGGCTACACCTTC
TRBV4-3	.	TRBD2	TRBJ2-1	CASSHGTSGSDEQFF	TGCGCCAGCAGCCACGGGACTAGCGGGAGCGATGAGCAGTTCTTC
TRBV27	.	TRBD1	TRBJ1-5	CASSSRGPNQPQHF	TGTGCCAGCAGTTCCAGGGGGCCCAATCAGCCCCAGCATTTT
TRBV6-5	.	.	TRBJ2-7	CASRYLEQGGNEQYF	TGTGCCAGCAGGTACTTGGAACAGGGCGGAAACGAGCAGTACTTC
TRBV4-1	.	TRBD2	TRBJ2-7	CASSQDGPSGVYEQYF	TGCGCCAGCAGCCAAGATGGTCCTAGCGGGGTCTACGAGCAGTACTTC
TRBV19	.	.	TRBJ1-4	CASIGDPRVGEKLFF	TGTGCCAGTATCGGCGATCCTAGGGTCGGCGAAAAACTGTTTTTT
TRBV7-2	.	TRBD2	TRBJ2-2	CASSWLAGGPGELFF	TGTGCCAGCAGCTGGCTAGCGGGAGGGCCCGGGGAGCTGTTTTTT
TRBV30	.	.	TRBJ2-1	CAWSVLRGSEQFF	TGTGCCTGGAGTGTACTTAGGGGGTCCGAGCAGTTCTTC
TRBV27	.	TRBD1	TRBJ1-1	CASSPTGGRAFF	TGTGCCAGCAGCCCAACAGGGGGTAGGGCTTTCTTT
TRBV11-2	.	.	TRBJ2-2	CASSLAGGELFF	TGTGCCAGCAGCTTAGCGGGCGGGGAGCTGTTTTTT
TRBV27	once	TRBD1	TRBJ2-1	CASSSGQIPYNEQFF	TGTGCCAGCAGTTCGGGACAGATCCCCTACAATGAGCAGTTCTTC
TRBV10-3	once	TRBD1	TRBJ1-3	CAISPSGTGGNTIYF	TGTGCCATCAGCCCAAGTGGGACAGGGGGAAACACCATATATTTT
TRBV27	.	.	TRBJ2-7	CASSLTGTLYEQYF	TGTGCCAGCAGTTTAACGGGGACCCTCTACGAGCAGTACTTC
TRBV19	few	.	TRBJ1-1	CASTPTDWRTEAFF	TGTGCCAGTACTCCGACAGACTGGCGGACTGAAGCTTTCTTT
TRBV5-8	.	TRBD1	TRBJ1-2	CASSFRQGQGNGYTF	TGTGCCAGCAGCTTCAGGCAGGGACAGGGAAATGGCTACACCTTC
TRBV7-9	.	TRBD1	TRBJ1-1	CASSADLRTGGNEAFF	TGTGCCAGCAGCGCAGACCTCCGGACAGGGGGCAATGAAGCTTTCTTT
TRBV6-6	once	TRBD1	TRBJ2-3	CASSYEDRRADTQYF	TGTGCCAGCAGTTACGAGGACAGGCGCGCAGATACGCAGTATTTT
TRBV27	few	TRBD1	TRBJ1-1	CASRPGGNTEAFF	TGTGCCAGCAGACCAGGGGGCAACACTGAAGCTTTCTTT
TRBV7-9	once	.	TRBJ2-5	CASSLLETQYF	TGTGCCAGCAGCTTATTGGAGACCCAGTACTTC
TRBV5-1	once	.	TRBJ2-1	CASSLDLAASSYNEQFF	TGCGCCAGCAGCTTGGATTTGGCGGCAAGCTCCTACAATGAGCAGTTCTTC
TRBV9	.	TRBD2	TRBJ2-7	CASSPGGSSYEQYF	TGTGCCAGCAGTCCCGGGGGGTCCTCCTACGAGCAGTACTTC
TRBV5-1	.	.	TRBJ2-3	CASSLTGARASDTQYF	TGCGCCAGCAGCTTGACTGGGGCTCGGGCCTCAGATACGCAGTATTTT
TRBV27	.	.	TRBJ2-7	CASSLRGSQLYEQYF	TGTGCCAGCAGCCTCCGGGGTTCTCAACTCTACGAGCAGTACTTC
TRBV4-1	.	TRBD1	TRBJ1-5	CASSQDLGQEVYSNQPQHF	TGCGCCAGCAGCCAAGATTTGGGACAGGAGGTATATAGCAATCAGCCCCAGCATTTT
TRBV5-8	.	.	TRBJ1-4	CASSLEDNDEKLFF	TGTGCCAGCAGCTTGGAGGATAACGATGAAAAACTGTTTTTT
TRBV5-8	.	TRBD2	TRBJ2-1	CASSSGLGSEQFF	TGTGCCAGCAGCTCAGGACTAGGGAGTGAGCAGTTCTTC
TRBV5-8	.	.	TRBJ2-7	CASSLTAAGEQYF	TGTGCCAGCAGCTTGACGGCTGCCGGCGAGCAGTACTTC
TRBV7-9	.	.	TRBJ2-3	CASTAPWSGTDTQYF	TGTGCCAGCACCGCCCCCTGGAGTGGAACAGATACGCAGTATTTT
TRBV6-1	.	TRBD2	TRBJ2-5	CASGGGALQETQYF	TGTGCCAGTGGGGGAGGGGCCTTGCAAGAGACCCAGTACTTC
TRBV27	few	.	TRBJ1-1	CASSLPPEAFF	TGTGCCAGCAGTTTACCACCTGAAGCTTTCTTT
TRBV28	.	.	TRBJ1-5	CASSALQGSQPQHF	TGTGCCAGCAGTGCACTACAGGGTAGTCAGCCCCAGCATTTT
TRBV7-9	.	.	TRBJ1-2	CASSLALTPYGYTF	TGTGCCAGCAGCTTAGCGCTTACCCCCTATGGCTACACCTTC
TRBV10-3	once	TRBD1	TRBJ2-7	CAISESETGSSGQYF	TGTGCCATCAGTGAGTCAGAGACAGGGAGCTCCGGGCAGTACTTC
TRBV27	.	.	TRBJ2-1	CASSLSPGTRRNEQFF	TGTGCCAGCAGTTTATCCCCCGGGACGCGGCGCAATGAGCAGTTCTTC
TRBV28	.	.	TRBJ1-4	CASSLFPNSNEEKLFF	TGTGCCAGCAGTTTATTCCCGAACTCGAATGAAGAAAAACTGTTTTTT
TRBV9	.	TRBD2	TRBJ2-2	CASSPHSGTNTGELFF	TGTGCCAGCAGCCCCCATAGCGGGACGAACACCGGGGAGCTGTTTTTT
TRBV19	once	.	TRBJ2-1	CASSIEGFPGYNEQFF	TGTGCCAGTAGTATAGAAGGCTTCCCAGGTTACAATGAGCAGTTCTTC
TRBV19	.	TRBD2	TRBJ2-7	CASSITSGSSEQYF	TGTGCCAGTAGTATCACTAGCGGGAGTTCCGAGCAGTACTTC
TRBV4-3	.	TRBD1	TRBJ2-5	CASSRFGTGAKETQYF	TGCGCCAGCAGCCGCTTTGGGACAGGGGCAAAAGAGACCCAGTACTTC
TRBV7-8	.	TRBD1	TRBJ1-1	CASSPRTGSNTEAFF	TGTGCCAGCAGTCCCCGGACAGGGTCGAACACTGAAGCTTTCTTT